Listed below are T cell receptor beta chains from one sample, sequenced in a study of shared clonotypes between healthy human individuals. The method was immunoSEQ multiplex PCR; TCRdb's version includes in-frame clones alone and lacks a portion of them. The repertoire holds about 1,900,000 clones, with about 95% as singletons. Sample: naive CD8+ T cells sorted from blood. These receptors came from a man aged 18 to 29 in good health. The CDR3 runs from the conserved cysteine through the conserved F or W. Each record gives: J gene, V gene, clone size, D gene, CDR3 DNA, CDR3 protein. D genes are given only for firm matches. The size entry is marked missing in some rows and otherwise reads once, few, many or a size class.

TRBJ2-3,TRBV30,.,.,TGTGCCTGGAGCTGGGGGACGGGGGCCGAATTCACAGATACGCAGTATTTT,CAWSWGTGAEFTDTQYF
TRBJ1-2,TRBV27,.,.,TGTGCCAGCACAGACGGAAACTATGGCTACACCTTC,CASTDGNYGYTF
TRBJ2-3,TRBV15,.,TRBD2,TGTGCCACCAGCAGTGTAGCGGGGGGTACAGATACGCAGTATTTT,CATSSVAGGTDTQYF
TRBJ2-7,TRBV7-9,few,.,TGTGCCAGCAGCTTAGAGCTACGCGAGCAGTACTTC,CASSLELREQYF
TRBJ1-5,TRBV4-1,.,.,TGCGCCAGCAGCCAAGATGTTAGAGTTGATCAGCCCCAGCATTTT,CASSQDVRVDQPQHF
TRBJ1-1,TRBV4-1,once,.,TGCGCCAGCAGCCAAGATTCATGGCCTGAAGCTTTCTTT,CASSQDSWPEAFF
TRBJ1-2,TRBV11-2,.,.,TGTGCCAGCAGTGAACAGGGACCAAACTATGGCTACACCTTC,CASSEQGPNYGYTF
TRBJ1-4,TRBV28,.,.,TGTGCCAGCAGTTTGGGGGTCGGGAGTTACAATGAAAAACTGTTTTTT,CASSLGVGSYNEKLFF
TRBJ2-3,TRBV11-2,.,.,TGTGCCAGCAGCTTAGACGGTAGCACAGATACGCAGTATTTT,CASSLDGSTDTQYF
TRBJ1-2,TRBV19,.,.,TGTGCCAGTAGTACCAGGACCGATATTAACTATGGCTACACCTTC,CASSTRTDINYGYTF
TRBJ1-1,TRBV2,.,TRBD1,TGTGCCAGCAGCTTGGGGACAGTGAACACTGAAGCTTTCTTT,CASSLGTVNTEAFF